This T cell receptor beta chain emerged from a study of T cell changes during pregnancy in multiple sclerosis. Clones were read by immunoSEQ multiplex PCR, and TCRdb kept only the in-frame ones, dropping some. The sample shows 75,000 to 95,000 clones, approximately 89% of them seen only once. This clone was detected once. This CDR3 region has 14 residues. Trimming shortened V by 2 bases and J by 1 base, and 9 bases separated the two germline ends. The germline CDR1 and CDR2 sequences are MGHRA and YSYEKL. This sequence originates from a female donor with multiple sclerosis, enrolled in a pregnancy study. The V call is TRBV4-1, the J call TRBJ2-7, with TRBD2 as a possible D gene (6 bases). The sample was peripheral blood, taken before pregnancy. The CDR3 DNA sequence: TGCGCCAGCAGCCAACCTGGGAGGTCCTACGAGCAGTACTTC. It specifies CASSQPGRSYEQYF.